This TCR beta chain was identified during a study of cytomegalovirus exposure and HLA in healthy donors. Study-wide points: Later analysis showed most CMV-associated TCR beta chains appearing HLA-restricted. Association of a missense DCLRE1C variant with TCR beta V- and J-gene trimming was reported in a later analysis.

Nominally healthy donors provided the samples, though records likely missed some immune exposures. Concerning this clone itself: As yet, its antigen is unknown.

V lost 0 bases and J lost 2, with 8 bases in between. The CDR3 length is 13 residues. Germline loops: CDR1 GTSNPN, CDR2 SVGIG (reference sequence). The PCR had 60 Vbeta and 13 Jbeta primers. Assay: immunoSEQ multiplex PCR; the TCRdb copy retains only in-frame clones and omits some. The data show 90,000 to 100,000 clones, with around 10% seen just once and just over 5% held by the top ten. This TCR came from a man aged 50-60 years in good health and CMV-seropositive. This chain uses TRBV30 with TRBJ2-7; unclear D gene. The source material was PBMCs. In DNA, the CDR3 is TGTGCCTGGAGTGTAGAGCTAACCTACGAGCAGTACTTC. This encodes CAWSVELTYEQYF.